The rows below give T cell receptor beta chains drawn from one sample of a study of blood T cell repertoires in COVID-19. Data came from immunoSEQ multiplex PCR; TCRdb stores just in-frame clones and leaves some out. There are about 140,000 clones in the sample; roughly 82% occur only once, and more than 8.5% lies in the top ten. The sample consisted of peripheral blood. The receptor set was obtained from a man between 60 and 75 years old with active or convalescent COVID-19. Each CDR3 is given with its conserved first and last residue. A D gene is named only where the DNA matches it firmly. Where a row states a size, it is once, few, many or the class of an expanded clone; other rows omit it.

v_gene	j_gene	abundance	d_gene	CDR3nt	CDR3aa
TRBV6-5	TRBJ1-1	.	TRBD1	TGTGCCAGCAGTTCCCCGACAGGGAAGAACACTGAAGCTTTCTTT	CASSSPTGKNTEAFF
TRBV12-3/TRBV12-4	TRBJ1-2	.	.	TGTGCCAGCAGTTTAGGGGGAGACTATGGCTACACCTTC	CASSLGGDYGYTF
TRBV30	TRBJ2-6	.	TRBD1	TGTGCCTGGAGCCCTCAGGGGGTGGGAGGGGCCAACGTCCTGACTTTC	CAWSPQGVGGANVLTF
TRBV25-1	TRBJ2-1	.	TRBD2	TGTGCCAGCAGCCTGGCTAGCGGGTATTACAATGAGCAGTTCTTC	CASSLASGYYNEQFF
TRBV29-1	TRBJ1-1	.	.	TGCAGCGTTTGGGTGAGACAGATGAACACTGAAGCTTTCTTT	CSVWVRQMNTEAFF
TRBV30	TRBJ1-5	once	TRBD1	TGTGCCTGGAGTGTGACAGGGGGTCAGCCCCAGCATTTT	CAWSVTGGQPQHF
TRBV6-6	TRBJ2-1	.	TRBD2	TGTGCCAGCAGTCGCGGACTAGCGGCGACATACAATGAGCAGTTCTTC	CASSRGLAATYNEQFF
TRBV7-2	TRBJ1-5	.	TRBD1	TGTGCCAGCAGCGAAAGAACAGGGGTCCCTCGGCCCCAGCATTTT	CASSERTGVPRPQHF
TRBV7-8	TRBJ1-2	.	TRBD1	TGTGCCAGCAGCTCGACAGGGACCAGCTATGGCTACACCTTC	CASSSTGTSYGYTF
TRBV5-1	TRBJ1-2	.	TRBD1	TGCGCCAGCACACAGTTACCGGGACAGGGAGGTCATGGCTACACCTTC	CASTQLPGQGGHGYTF
TRBV14	TRBJ1-1	.	.	TGTGCCAGCAGCCAAGTAACAGGGTTTTTTAACACTGAAGCTTTCTTT	CASSQVTGFFNTEAFF
TRBV28	TRBJ2-2	.	.	TGTGCCAGCAGCATAGGACAGCTGGCCACCGGGGAGCTGTTTTTT	CASSIGQLATGELFF
TRBV7-2	TRBJ1-1	few	TRBD1	TGTGCCAGCAGCGGACAGGCGAACACTGAAGCTTTCTTT	CASSGQANTEAFF
TRBV10-2	TRBJ2-3	.	.	TGCGCCAGCAGTGAGTCGATGGTAGCAAGTCCAGATACGCAGTATTTT	CASSESMVASPDTQYF
TRBV10-3	TRBJ2-3	.	.	TGTGCCATCAGTGCTAGCTCAGATACGCAGTATTTT	CAISASSDTQYF
TRBV9	TRBJ2-2	.	TRBD2	TGTGCCAGCAGCGCCCAGGGAGGGCACGGGGAGCTGTTTTTT	CASSAQGGHGELFF
TRBV5-1	TRBJ1-2	once	TRBD1	TGCGCCAGCAGCTTGGGGGGACAGCCAGTCTATGGCTACACCTTC	CASSLGGQPVYGYTF
TRBV3-1/TRBV3-2	TRBJ1-4	.	.	TGTGCCAGCAGCCCACACAGGGACGTTGAAAAACTGTTTTTT	CASSPHRDVEKLFF
TRBV7-2	TRBJ2-5	once	.	TGTGCCAGCAGCTTAGGGGCCGGGGGGCGTGAGACCCAGTACTTC	CASSLGAGGRETQYF
TRBV6-2/TRBV6-3	TRBJ1-5	few	.	TGTGCCAGCAGTAGCGCCATCGAGCCCCAGCATTTT	CASSSAIEPQHF
TRBV3-1/TRBV3-2	TRBJ1-1	.	.	TGTGCCAGCAGCCTTGGACTGGCGAACACTGAAGCTTTCTTT	CASSLGLANTEAFF
TRBV19	TRBJ1-5	few	.	TGTGCCAGTAGTCTGCGTGGACACAAGGTGAGCAATCAGCCCCAGCATTTT	CASSLRGHKVSNQPQHF
TRBV5-1	TRBJ1-1	few	TRBD1	TGCGCCAGCAGTCCCCGGACAGGGGGCTTGAACACTGAAGCTTTCTTT	CASSPRTGGLNTEAFF
TRBV14	TRBJ2-1	.	.	TGTGCCAGCAGCCAGCCGCGGTCGACCTCCTACAATGAGCAGTTCTTC	CASSQPRSTSYNEQFF
TRBV18	TRBJ2-4	.	TRBD2	TGTGCCAGCTCACCACGTGCTCCCCGGGAGAGCGGGGCAAACATTCAGTACTTC	CASSPRAPRESGANIQYF
TRBV11-2	TRBJ2-4	.	.	TGTGCCAGCAGCGACGGGGAGGCCAAAAACATTCAGTACTTC	CASSDGEAKNIQYF
TRBV5-8	TRBJ1-3	.	.	TGTGCCAGCAGCTTCTCCGGGACAACTGGAAACACCATATATTTT	CASSFSGTTGNTIYF
TRBV11-2	TRBJ1-2	few	.	TGTGCCAGCAGCTTGGACAGAGCCTATGGCTACACCTTC	CASSLDRAYGYTF
TRBV30	TRBJ1-1	.	TRBD1	TGTGCCTGGAGTGTACAGGGGACAGGGAAAGCTTTCTTT	CAWSVQGTGKAFF
TRBV11-2	TRBJ2-2	.	.	TGTGCCAGCAGCTTAGATTTTCAGGGGAACACCGGGGAGCTGTTTTTT	CASSLDFQGNTGELFF
TRBV11-2	TRBJ1-2	.	.	TGTGCCAGCAGCTTACCCACTAGAGGACTTTATGGCTACACCTTC	CASSLPTRGLYGYTF
TRBV3-1/TRBV3-2	TRBJ2-5	.	.	TGTGCCAGCAGCCAAGTCTCTCTAGAGAGGGAGACCCAGTACTTC	CASSQVSLERETQYF
TRBV6-5	TRBJ2-1	.	TRBD2	TGTGCCAGCAGGAGACTAGCGGTCTCCTACAATGAGCAGTTCTTC	CASRRLAVSYNEQFF
TRBV6-4	TRBJ1-1	.	TRBD1	TGTGCCAGCAGTGATTGGACAGGCACTGAAGCTTTCTTT	CASSDWTGTEAFF
TRBV27	TRBJ1-2	.	TRBD1	TGTGCCAGCAGTTCCCTGGACAGGGGAACATCTGGCTACACCTTC	CASSSLDRGTSGYTF
TRBV10-1	TRBJ2-3	.	TRBD1	TGCGCCAGCAGTGAGACAGGGGGCTGGTCAGATACGCAGTATTTT	CASSETGGWSDTQYF
TRBV5-6	TRBJ2-1	.	.	TGTGCCAGCAGCTTTCGGAACAGATACAATGAGCAGTTCTTC	CASSFRNRYNEQFF
TRBV2	TRBJ2-1	.	.	TGTGCCAGCAGTAAAGAACTGTACAATGAGCAGTTCTTC	CASSKELYNEQFF
TRBV4-1	TRBJ2-1	.	TRBD2	TGCGCCAGCAGCCAAGATCAAGTGACTAGCGGGATCGATGAGCAGTTCTTC	CASSQDQVTSGIDEQFF
TRBV5-1	TRBJ2-1	.	.	TGCGCCAGCAGCTTGGTAGGGGGACCTGAGGATGAGCAGTTCTTC	CASSLVGGPEDEQFF
TRBV7-9	TRBJ2-5	.	TRBD2	TGTGCCAGCGGGACTAGCGGGCAAGAGACCCAGTACTTC	CASGTSGQETQYF
TRBV5-1	TRBJ2-5	once	.	TGCGCCAGCAGCTTGGGGGGCCAGTACCAAGAGACCCAGTACTTC	CASSLGGQYQETQYF
TRBV6-6	TRBJ1-3	.	.	TGTGCCAGCAGTCAACCGGGACTGTCCTCTGGAAACACCATATATTTT	CASSQPGLSSGNTIYF
TRBV15	TRBJ2-2	.	.	TGTGCCACCAGCAGCGGGGAAACCGGGGAGCTGTTTTTT	CATSSGETGELFF
TRBV7-9	TRBJ1-2	.	TRBD1	TGTGCCGGCGACAGGGAGATCTATGGCTACACCTTC	CAGDREIYGYTF
TRBV11-2	TRBJ2-5	.	TRBD2	TGTGCCAGCAGCTTGTGGACTAGCGGGGAGACCCAGTACTTC	CASSLWTSGETQYF
TRBV7-2	TRBJ2-5	.	TRBD1	TGTGCCAGCAGCCTAGGGACAGGGAATGCCCTACGGGAGACCCAGTACTTC	CASSLGTGNALRETQYF
TRBV10-2	TRBJ2-1	few	TRBD2	TGCGCCAGCAGTAATCTAGCGGGAGGGAGCTCCTACAATGAGCAGTTCTTC	CASSNLAGGSSYNEQFF
TRBV12-3/TRBV12-4	TRBJ2-1	.	.	TGTGCCAGCAGTTCCCGGCGGGGGCAGTTCTTC	CASSSRRGQFF
TRBV4-2	TRBJ1-5	few	.	TGTGCCAGCAGCCAAGATCTGGGCACAGTCAATCAGCCCCAGCATTTT	CASSQDLGTVNQPQHF
TRBV7-2	TRBJ1-6	.	.	TGTGCCAGCAGCATTCAGTCCCATTCACCCCTCCATTTT	CASSIQSHSPLHF
TRBV19	TRBJ2-7	.	.	TGTGCCAGTACCAACCAGGGAAACTCAGCCTACGAGCAGTACTTC	CASTNQGNSAYEQYF
TRBV5-1	TRBJ1-4	.	.	TGCGCCAGCAAGTCGGGAGCAGGCCGGGAAAAACTGTTTTTT	CASKSGAGREKLFF
TRBV5-1	TRBJ2-3	.	.	TGCGCCAGCAGCCCTTCTACTAGCACCACAGATACGCAGTATTTT	CASSPSTSTTDTQYF
TRBV6-2/TRBV6-3	TRBJ1-1	once	.	TGTGCCAGCAGTTATACCCAGGGAACTGAAGCTTTCTTT	CASSYTQGTEAFF